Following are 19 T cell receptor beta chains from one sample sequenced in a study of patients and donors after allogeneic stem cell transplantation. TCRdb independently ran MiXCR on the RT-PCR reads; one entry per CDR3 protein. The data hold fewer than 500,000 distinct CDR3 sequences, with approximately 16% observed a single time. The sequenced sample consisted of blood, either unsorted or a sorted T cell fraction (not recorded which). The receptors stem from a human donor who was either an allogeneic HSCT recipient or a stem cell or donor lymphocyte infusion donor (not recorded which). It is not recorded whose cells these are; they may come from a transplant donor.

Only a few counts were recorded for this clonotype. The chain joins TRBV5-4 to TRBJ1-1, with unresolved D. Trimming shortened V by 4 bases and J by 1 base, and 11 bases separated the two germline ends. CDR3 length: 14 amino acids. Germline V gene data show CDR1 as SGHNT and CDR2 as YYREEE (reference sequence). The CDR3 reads CASSPSRSNTEAFF. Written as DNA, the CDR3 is TGTGCCAGCAGCCCAAGCCGATCGAACACTGAAGCTTTCTTT. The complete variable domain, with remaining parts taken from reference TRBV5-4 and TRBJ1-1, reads ETGVTQSPTHLIKTRGQQVTLRCSSQSGHNTVSWYQQALGQGPQFIFQYYREEENGRGNFPPRFSGLQFPNYSSELNVNALELDDSALYLCASSPSRSNTEAFFGQGTRLTVV.

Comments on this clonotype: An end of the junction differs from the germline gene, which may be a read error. In DNA form, the CDR3 reads TGTGCCACCAGTAGAGACAGGGGCTCCTACAATGAGCAGTTCTTC. Its translation is CATSRDRGSYNEQFF. This chain joins TRBV15 and TRBJ2-1; 8 bases are shared with TRBD1. CDR1 is LNHNV, CDR2 YYDKDF, per germline (reference sequence). This CDR3 is built from 15 residues.

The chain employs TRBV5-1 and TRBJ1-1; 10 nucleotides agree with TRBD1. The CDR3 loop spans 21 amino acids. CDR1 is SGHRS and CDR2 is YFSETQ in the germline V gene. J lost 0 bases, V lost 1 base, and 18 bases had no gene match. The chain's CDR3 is CASSLWVGGQGPFVMNTEAFF. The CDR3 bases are TGCGCCAGCAGCTTGTGGGTTGGGGGACAGGGGCCGTTTGTCATGAACACTGAAGCTTTCTTT.

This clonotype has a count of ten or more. This chain's CDR3 is CASSNGQRSSPLHF. In DNA, the CDR3 is TGTGCCAGCAGCAACGGACAGAGAAGTTCACCCCTCCACTTT. This sequence joins TRBV27 and TRBJ1-6, with D perhaps TRBD1 (6 bases). V was pared by 6 bases and J by 9 bases, with 15 bases between. Germline V gene data show CDR1 as MNHEY and CDR2 as SMNVEV (reference sequence). The CDR3 extends over 14 amino acids.

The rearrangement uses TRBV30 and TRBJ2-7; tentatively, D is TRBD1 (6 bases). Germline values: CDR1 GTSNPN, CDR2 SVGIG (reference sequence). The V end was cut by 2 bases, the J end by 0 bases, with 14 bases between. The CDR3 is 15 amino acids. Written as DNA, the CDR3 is TGTGCCTGGAGTTCCCAGAGGGGGTTCTCCTACGAGCAGTACTTC. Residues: CAWSSQRGFSYEQYF. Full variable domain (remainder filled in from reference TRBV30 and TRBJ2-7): SQTIHQWPATLVQPVGSPLSLECTVEGTSNPNLYWYRQAAGRGLQLLFYSVGIGQISSEVPQNLSASRPQDRQFILSSKKLLLSDSGFYLCAWSSQRGFSYEQYFGPGTRLTVT.

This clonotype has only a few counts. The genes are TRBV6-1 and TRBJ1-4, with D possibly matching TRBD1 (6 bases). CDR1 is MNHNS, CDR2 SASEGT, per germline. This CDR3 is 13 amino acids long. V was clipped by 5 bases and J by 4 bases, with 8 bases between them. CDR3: CASSRTVNEKLFF. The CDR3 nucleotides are TGTGCCAGCAGTAGGACAGTTAATGAAAAACTGTTTTTT.

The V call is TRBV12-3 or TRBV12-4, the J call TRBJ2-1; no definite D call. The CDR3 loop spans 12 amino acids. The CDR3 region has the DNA TGTGCTGGAGTTAGGTCCTACAATGAGCAGTTCTTC. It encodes CAGVRSYNEQFF.

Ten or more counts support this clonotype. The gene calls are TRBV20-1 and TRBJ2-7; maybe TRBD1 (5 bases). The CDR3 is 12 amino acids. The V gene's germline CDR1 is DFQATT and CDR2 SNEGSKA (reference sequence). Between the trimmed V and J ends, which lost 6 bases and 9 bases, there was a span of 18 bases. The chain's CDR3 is CSAVIWGDAQYF. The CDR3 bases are TGCAGTGCCGTCATATGGGGCGATGCGCAGTACTTC.

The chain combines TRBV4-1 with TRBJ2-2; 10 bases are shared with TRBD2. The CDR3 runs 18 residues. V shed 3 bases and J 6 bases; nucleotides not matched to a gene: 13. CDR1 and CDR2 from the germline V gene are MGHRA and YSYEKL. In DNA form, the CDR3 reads TGCGCCAGCAGCCATCCTCTAGCGGGGGTTAAGGTCGCCGGGGAGCTGTTTTTT. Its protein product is CASSHPLAGVKVAGELFF.

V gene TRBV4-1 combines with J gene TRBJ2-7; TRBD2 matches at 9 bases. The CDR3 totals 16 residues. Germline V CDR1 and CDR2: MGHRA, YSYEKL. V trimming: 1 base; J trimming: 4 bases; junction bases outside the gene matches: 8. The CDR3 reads CASSQVPTSGLYEQYF. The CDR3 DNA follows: TGCGCCAGCAGCCAAGTTCCGACTAGCGGCCTGTACGAGCAGTACTTC.

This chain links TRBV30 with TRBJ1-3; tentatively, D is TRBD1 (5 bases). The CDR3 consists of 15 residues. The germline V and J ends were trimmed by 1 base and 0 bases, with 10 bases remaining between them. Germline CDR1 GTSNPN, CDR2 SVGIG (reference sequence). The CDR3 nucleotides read TGTGCCTGGAGTGCGCTAAGGGGCTCTGGAAACACCATATATTTT. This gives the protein CAWSALRGSGNTIYF.

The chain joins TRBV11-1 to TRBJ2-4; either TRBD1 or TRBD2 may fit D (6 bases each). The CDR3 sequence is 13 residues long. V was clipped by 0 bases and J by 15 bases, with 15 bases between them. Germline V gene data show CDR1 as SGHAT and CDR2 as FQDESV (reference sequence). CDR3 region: CASSLAGGADAYF. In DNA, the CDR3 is TGTGCCAGCAGCTTAGCGGGGGGCGCGGACGCGTACTTC.

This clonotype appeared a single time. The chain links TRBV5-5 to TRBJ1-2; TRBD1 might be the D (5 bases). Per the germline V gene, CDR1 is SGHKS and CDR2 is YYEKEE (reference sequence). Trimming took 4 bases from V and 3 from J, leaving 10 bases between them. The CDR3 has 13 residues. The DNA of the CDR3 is TGTGCCAGCAGCCGTCCGACAGACTATGGCTACACCTTC. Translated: CASSRPTDYGYTF.

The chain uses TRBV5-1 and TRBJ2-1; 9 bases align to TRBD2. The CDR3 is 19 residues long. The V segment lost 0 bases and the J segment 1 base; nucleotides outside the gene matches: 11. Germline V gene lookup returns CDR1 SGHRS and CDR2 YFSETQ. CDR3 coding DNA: TGCGCCAGCAGCTTGGTTGGCGGGAGGGCGCTTCTTTCCTACAATGAGCAGTTCTTC. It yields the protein CASSLVGGRALLSYNEQFF.

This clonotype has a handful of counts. The CDR3 loop is CSARAGEGSYNEQFF. CDR3 bases: TGCAGTGCTAGAGCGGGGGAAGGATCCTACAATGAGCAGTTCTTC. The V and J genes are TRBV20-1 and TRBJ2-1, with a possible D match to TRBD2 (6 bases). The germline CDR1 and CDR2 sequences are DFQATT and SNEGSKA (reference sequence). The CDR3 has 15 amino acids. The V gene lost 1 base and the J gene lost 1 base, with 11 bases spanning the gap.

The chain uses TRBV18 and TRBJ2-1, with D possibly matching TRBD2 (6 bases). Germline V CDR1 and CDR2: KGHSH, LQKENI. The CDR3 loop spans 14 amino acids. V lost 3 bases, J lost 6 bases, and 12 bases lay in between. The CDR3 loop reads CASSPDWGVNEQFF. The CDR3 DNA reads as TGTGCCAGCTCACCCGACTGGGGGGTCAATGAGCAGTTCTTC.

The CDR3 region has the DNA TGTGCCACCGGGGCTGGGAACACTGAAGCTTTCTTT. Protein sequence: CATGAGNTEAFF. This chain links TRBV5-6 with TRBJ1-1; D may be TRBD1 (5 bases). The germline CDR1 and CDR2 sequences are SGHDT and YYEEEE. Trimming cost V 9 bases and J 1 base, with 10 bases left between them. The CDR3 has 12 amino acids.

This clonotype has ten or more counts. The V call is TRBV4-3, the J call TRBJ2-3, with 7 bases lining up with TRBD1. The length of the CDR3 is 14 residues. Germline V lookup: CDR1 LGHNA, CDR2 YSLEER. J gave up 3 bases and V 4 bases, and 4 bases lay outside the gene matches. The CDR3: CASSPGTVTDTQYF. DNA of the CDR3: TGCGCCAGCAGCCCGGGGACAGTAACAGATACGCAGTATTTT.

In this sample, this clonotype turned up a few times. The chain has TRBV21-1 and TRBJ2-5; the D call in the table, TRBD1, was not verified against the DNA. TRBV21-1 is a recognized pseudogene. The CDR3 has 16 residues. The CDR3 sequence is CASSKDREGVIETQYF. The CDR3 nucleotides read TGTGCCAGCAGCAAAGACAGGGAAGGCGTAATAGAGACCCAGTACTTC.